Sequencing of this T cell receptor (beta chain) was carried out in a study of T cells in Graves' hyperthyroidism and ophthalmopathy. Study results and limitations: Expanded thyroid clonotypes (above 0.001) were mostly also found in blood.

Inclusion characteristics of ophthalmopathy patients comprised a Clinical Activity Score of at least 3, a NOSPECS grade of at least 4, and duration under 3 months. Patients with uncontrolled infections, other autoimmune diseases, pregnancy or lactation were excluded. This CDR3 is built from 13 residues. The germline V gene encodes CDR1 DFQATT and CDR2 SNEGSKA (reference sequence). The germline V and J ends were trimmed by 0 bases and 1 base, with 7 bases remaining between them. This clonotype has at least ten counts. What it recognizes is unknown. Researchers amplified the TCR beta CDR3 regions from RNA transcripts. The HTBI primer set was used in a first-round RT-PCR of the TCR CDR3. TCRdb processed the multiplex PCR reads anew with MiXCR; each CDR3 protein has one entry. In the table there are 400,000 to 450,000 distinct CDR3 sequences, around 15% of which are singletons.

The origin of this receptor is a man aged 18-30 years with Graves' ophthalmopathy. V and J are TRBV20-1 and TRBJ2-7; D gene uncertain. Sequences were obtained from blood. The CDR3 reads CSARDTFSYEQYF. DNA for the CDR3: TGCAGTGCTAGAGATACGTTTTCCTACGAGCAGTACTTC.